The present T cell receptor beta chain was sequenced within a study of shared clonotypes between healthy human individuals. V lost 6 bases to trimming and J lost 4 bases; unmatched junction nucleotides: 8. Germline V gene data show CDR1 as MNHEY and CDR2 as SMNVEV (reference sequence). This CDR3 has 15 residues. Findings and caveats of the study: It was only blood that was sampled, and tissue repertoires likely differ. Generation probabilities of non-shared clonotypes were lower (relative to those shared by all four donors).

Notes on this clone: Its target is unknown.

Original methodology: Without quality scores, immunoSEQ junctional reads could not be filtered like full-length reads. The assay was immunoSEQ multiplex PCR, and TCRdb's table has in-frame clones only and misses some. For V, J and clone size, that table is used; D and trimming come from the DNA. The sample has about a million clones, about 72% seen once. Sequencing was done on a sample of memory CD4+ T cells from PBMCs. Subset reported: CD45RA-negative fraction. This receptor was obtained from a man aged 18 to 30 in good health. Some clones in this sample may be carry-over from other donors' samples. The chain carries TRBV27 and TRBJ2-5; 10 bases align to TRBD2. DNA for the CDR3: TGTGCCAGCAGCCCGTTAGCGGGAGGCAGAGAGACCCAGTACTTC. It yields the protein CASSPLAGGRETQYF.